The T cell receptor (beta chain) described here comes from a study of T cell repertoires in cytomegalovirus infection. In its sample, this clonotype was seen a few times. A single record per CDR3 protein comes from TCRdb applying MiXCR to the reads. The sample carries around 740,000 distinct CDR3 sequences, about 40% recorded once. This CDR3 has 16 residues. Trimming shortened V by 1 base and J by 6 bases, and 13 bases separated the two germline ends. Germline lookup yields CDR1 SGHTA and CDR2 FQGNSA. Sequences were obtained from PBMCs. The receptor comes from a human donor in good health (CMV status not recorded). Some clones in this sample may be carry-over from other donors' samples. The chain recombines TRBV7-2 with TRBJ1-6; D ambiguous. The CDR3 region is CASSLGVVGINSPLHF. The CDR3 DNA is TGTGCCAGCAGCTTAGGGGTAGTAGGGATTAATTCACCCCTCCACTTT.